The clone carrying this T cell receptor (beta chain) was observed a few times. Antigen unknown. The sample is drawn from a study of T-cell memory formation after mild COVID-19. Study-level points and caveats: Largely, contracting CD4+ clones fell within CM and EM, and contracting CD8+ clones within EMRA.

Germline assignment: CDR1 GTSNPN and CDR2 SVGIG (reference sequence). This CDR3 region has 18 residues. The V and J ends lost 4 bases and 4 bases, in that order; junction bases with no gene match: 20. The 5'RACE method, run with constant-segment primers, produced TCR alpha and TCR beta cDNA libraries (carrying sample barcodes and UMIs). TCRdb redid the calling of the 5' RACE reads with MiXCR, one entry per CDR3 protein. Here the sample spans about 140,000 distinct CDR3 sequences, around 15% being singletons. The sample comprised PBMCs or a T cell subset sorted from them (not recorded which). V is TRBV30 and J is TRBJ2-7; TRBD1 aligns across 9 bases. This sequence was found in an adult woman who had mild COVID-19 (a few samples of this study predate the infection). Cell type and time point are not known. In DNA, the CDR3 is TGTGCCTGGAAAGGACCGGGACAGGGCCGGTGGTCGTCGTACGAGCAGTACTTC. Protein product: CAWKGPGQGRWSSYEQYF.